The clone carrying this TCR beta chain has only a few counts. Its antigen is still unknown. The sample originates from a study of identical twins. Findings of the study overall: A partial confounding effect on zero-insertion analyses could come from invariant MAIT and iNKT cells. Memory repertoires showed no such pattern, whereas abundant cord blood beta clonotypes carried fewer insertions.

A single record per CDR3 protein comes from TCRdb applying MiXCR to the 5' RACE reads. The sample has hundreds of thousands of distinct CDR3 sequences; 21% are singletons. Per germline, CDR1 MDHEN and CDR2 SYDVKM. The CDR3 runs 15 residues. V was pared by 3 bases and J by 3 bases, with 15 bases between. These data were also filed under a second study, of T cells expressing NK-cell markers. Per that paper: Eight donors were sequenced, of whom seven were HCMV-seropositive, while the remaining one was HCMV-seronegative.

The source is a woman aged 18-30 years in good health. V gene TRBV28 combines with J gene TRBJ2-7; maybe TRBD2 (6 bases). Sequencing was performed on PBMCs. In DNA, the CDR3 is TGTGCCAGCAGTTTCCGCGGGGCTAGTTTCTACGAGCAGTACTTC. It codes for CASSFRGASFYEQYF. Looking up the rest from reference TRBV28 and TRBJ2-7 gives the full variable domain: DVKVTQSSRYLVKRTGEKVFLECVQDMDHENMFWYRQDPGLGLRLIYFSYDVKMKEKGDIPEGYSVSREKKERFSLILESASTNQTSMYLCASSFRGASFYEQYFGPGTRLTVT.